What follows are 6 T cell receptor beta chains derived from one specimen sequenced in a study of T-cell memory formation after mild COVID-19. Using its own MiXCR run on the 5' RACE reads, TCRdb lists one record per CDR3 protein. The sample holds 190,000 or so distinct CDR3 sequences, over 20% seen once. The sequenced sample was PBMCs or a T cell subset sorted from them (not recorded which). The receptors stem from an adult woman who had mild COVID-19 (a few samples of this study predate the infection). Cell type and time point are not known.

The chain links TRBV20-1 to TRBJ2-3; 9 nucleotides agree with TRBD2. This CDR3 has 16 residues. V shed 5 bases and J 0 bases; nucleotides not matched to a gene: 9. From germline, CDR1 is DFQATT and CDR2 SNEGSKA (reference sequence). The CDR3 nucleotides are TGCAGTGCTTCAGTGGTCAGCGGGAGGAGCACAGATACGCAGTATTTT. Its translation: CSASVVSGRSTDTQYF.

V is TRBV27 and J is TRBJ2-7, with D maybe TRBD1 (6 bases). V lost 5 bases and J lost 1, with 15 bases in between. CDR3 size: 15 residues. Germline V lookup: CDR1 MNHEY, CDR2 SMNVEV (reference sequence). The CDR3: CASSLRWGPSYEQYF. CDR3 nucleotide sequence: TGTGCCAGCAGTCTCCGATGGGGGCCTTCCTACGAGCAGTACTTC.

This clonotype has a handful of counts. The chain links TRBV3-1 to TRBJ2-1; 12 nucleotides align to TRBD2. Per the germline V gene, CDR1 is LGHDT and CDR2 is YNNKEL (reference sequence). The CDR3 is made up of 16 amino acids. V was pared by 5 bases and J by 6 bases, with 8 bases of the junction left unmatched. The DNA of the CDR3 is TGTGCCAGCAGCGCCCGGTCACTAGCGGGAGGCAATGAGCAGTTCTTC. Translation: CASSARSLAGGNEQFF.

This sequence joins TRBV14 and TRBJ2-3; 8 nucleotides line up with TRBD2. With 1 base clipped from V and 2 bases from J, the junction kept 8 bases outside the gene matches. This CDR3 is 17 amino acids long. Germline V gives CDR1 SGHDN, CDR2 FVKESK. As DNA, the CDR3 is TGTGCCAGCAGCCAAGTGGGGACTAGGCCTGTCACAGATACGCAGTATTTT. It translates to CASSQVGTRPVTDTQYF.

This rearrangement joins TRBV7-8 to TRBJ2-3; maybe TRBD2 (5 bases). This CDR3 region has 16 residues. Germline V gene lookup returns CDR1 SGHVS and CDR2 FQNEAQ. Trimming pared 5 bases from V and 6 bases from J, leaving 21 bases between. The CDR3 coding sequence is TGTGCCAGCAGCCCCTGGACCCCAGCGGTCACGGATACGCAGTATTTT. This encodes CASSPWTPAVTDTQYF.

In this sample, this clonotype turned up a few times. This sequence joins TRBV6-2 or TRBV6-3 and TRBJ2-3; 14 positions agree with TRBD2. CDR3 size: 17 residues. CDR1 is MNHEY, CDR2 SVGEGT, per germline. V dropped 2 bases and J dropped 3; count of bases not matched to a gene: 4. CDR3 nucleotide sequence: TGTGCCAGCAGTTACCCGACTAGCGGGGGGGAAACAGATACGCAGTATTTT. This gives the protein CASSYPTSGGETDTQYF.